A single sample gave rise to the 19 T cell receptor beta chains below, sequenced in a study of patients with pleural tuberculosis. In TCRdb, the reads were re-called with MiXCR into one record per CDR3 protein. The sample has around 50,000 distinct CDR3 sequences; about 7.9% are singletons. These receptors all stem from a human donor with pleural tuberculosis.

This clonotype was seen ten or more times. The chain joins TRBV28 to TRBJ1-5; D ambiguous. Germline lookup yields CDR1 MDHEN and CDR2 SYDVKM. The CDR3 loop spans 13 amino acids. Trimming cost V 3 bases and J 7 bases, with 10 bases left between them. The CDR3 coding sequence is TGTGCCAGCAGTTTCTTAGGGTGGCAGCCCCAGCATTTT. Protein sequence: CASSFLGWQPQHF.

This clonotype has ten or more counts. The rearrangement joins TRBV12-3 or TRBV12-4 to TRBJ2-5; D perhaps matches TRBD1 (6 bases). This CDR3 has 15 residues. The V end was cut by 6 bases, the J end by 3 bases, with 17 bases between. The CDR3 loop reads CASRTRGLAEETQYF. CDR3 coding DNA: TGTGCCAGCAGGACCAGGGGTTTGGCCGAAGAGACCCAGTACTTC.

The sample holds many counts of this clonotype. This chain connects TRBV28 to TRBJ2-5; 7 nucleotides line up with TRBD2. V was pared by 7 bases and J by 5 bases, with 4 bases of the junction left unmatched. The germline gives CDR1 MDHEN, CDR2 SYDVKM. There are 12 residues in the CDR3. The CDR3 nucleotides are TGTGCCAGCACCGCGGGGGTGGAGACCCAGTACTTC. Translated, it gives CASTAGVETQYF. The full variable domain, rest sourced from reference TRBV28 and TRBJ2-5, is DVKVTQSSRYLVKRTGEKVFLECVQDMDHENMFWYRQDPGLGLRLIYFSYDVKMKEKGDIPEGYSVSREKKERFSLILESASTNQTSMYLCASTAGVETQYFGPGTRLLVL.

Ten or more counts support this clonotype. The CDR3 DNA sequence: TGTGCCAGCACCCGAGACAGAAGCACAGATACGCAGTATTTT. This encodes CASTRDRSTDTQYF. The chain combines TRBV11-1 with TRBJ2-3; TRBD1 is a possible D gene (5 bases). CDR1 SGHAT and CDR2 FQDESV come from the germline V gene (reference sequence). The ends were cut back, 7 bases at V and 0 bases at J, with 11 bases in the middle. The CDR3 contains 14 residues.

This clonotype was detected a few times. The gene calls are TRBV19 and TRBJ2-3; 13 nucleotides agree with TRBD2. The V segment lost 4 bases and the J segment 3 bases; nucleotides outside the gene matches: 7. This CDR3 region has 17 residues. Germline CDR1 LNHDA, CDR2 SQIVND (reference sequence). DNA for the CDR3: TGTGCCAGTAGTACCCGACTAGCGGGAGGATCTACAGATACGCAGTATTTT. It is translated as CASSTRLAGGSTDTQYF. Full variable domain (rest looked up from reference TRBV19 and TRBJ2-3): DGGITQSPKYLFRKEGQNVTLSCEQNLNHDAMYWYRQDPGQGLRLIYYSQIVNDFQKGDIAEGYSVSREKKESFPLTVTSAQKNPTAFYLCASSTRLAGGSTDTQYFGPGTRLTVL.

This clonotype was found many times. The chain is built from TRBV6-1 and TRBJ2-1; the match to TRBD2 covers 8 bases. V gave up 5 bases and J gave up 2 bases; unmatched junction bases: 2. Germline CDR1 MNHNS, CDR2 SASEGT. The CDR3 covers 14 residues. CDR3 nucleotide sequence: TGTGCCAGCAGTAGCGGGGGTACCTACAATGAGCAGTTCTTC. This sequence encodes CASSSGGTYNEQFF.

The chain joins TRBV29-1 to TRBJ2-5, with D perhaps matching TRBD1 (5 bases). The CDR3 has 14 residues. Germline CDR1 is SQVTM and CDR2 is ANQGSEA. The germline V and J ends were trimmed by 0 bases and 4 bases, with 12 bases remaining between them. The CDR3 DNA is TGCAGCGTTGAAGAGCCCCCACAGGTAGAGACCCAGTACTTC. Its protein is CSVEEPPQVETQYF.

CDR3 nucleotide sequence: TGTGCCAGCAGCTTAGTGTCGGCAGATCACAATGAGCAGTTCTTC. It translates to CASSLVSADHNEQFF. The chain carries TRBV7-2 and TRBJ2-1; D is undetermined. The CDR3 contains 15 residues. Between the trimmed V and J ends, which lost 1 base and 5 bases, there was a span of 12 bases. Germline V gene sequence: CDR1 SGHTA, CDR2 FQGNSA.

The V call is TRBV2, the J call TRBJ1-6; the D is unclear. Trimming removed 1 base at V and 19 bases at J, with 17 bases between. The CDR3 contains 13 residues. Germline V gene sequence: CDR1 SNHLY, CDR2 FYNNEI. The CDR3 here is CASSEEYNSPPHF. CDR3 DNA sequence: TGTGCCAGCAGTGAAGAGTATAATTCACCCCCACACTTT. Based on the CDR3 plus reference TRBV2 and TRBJ1-6, the full variable domain is EPEVTQTPSHQVTQMGQEVILRCVPISNHLYFYWYRQILGQKVEFLVSFYNNEISEKSEIFDDQFSVERPDGSNFTLKIRSTKLEDSAMYFCASSEEYNSPPHFGNGTRLTVT.

This clonotype was seen at least ten times. The rearrangement links TRBV12-5 to TRBJ1-2; the match to TRBD1 covers 8 bases. V was clipped by 6 bases and J by 7 bases; unmatched bases: 10. The CDR3 has 14 residues. Germline assignment: CDR1 LGHNT and CDR2 FRNRAP. The CDR3 nucleotides read TGTGCTAGTGGAAAGGACAGGGCACTCCGTGGCTACACCTTC. Translation: CASGKDRALRGYTF. The entire variable domain, with the rest obtained from reference TRBV12-5 and TRBJ1-2, is as follows: DARVTQTPRHKVTEMGQEVTMRCQPILGHNTVFWYRQTMMQGLELLAYFRNRAPLDDSGMPKDRFSAEMPDATLATLKIQPSEPRDSAVYFCASGKDRALRGYTFGSGTRLTVV.

This clonotype counts as medium-sized. The chain links TRBV20-1 to TRBJ1-6; the D is unclear. With 6 bases removed from V and 4 bases from J, the gap between germline ends came to 10 bases. CDR1 is DFQATT, CDR2 SNEGSKA, per germline (reference sequence). The CDR3 covers 13 residues. CDR3 region: CSATDRYNSPLHF. The CDR3 bases are TGCAGTGCCACGGATCGATATAATTCACCCCTCCACTTT.

This clonotype occurred many times. The V call is TRBV2, the J call TRBJ1-2; no clear D gene. The germline CDR1 and CDR2 sequences are SNHLY and FYNNEI. The CDR3 is made up of 12 amino acids. V was clipped by 6 bases and J by 0 bases, with 5 bases between them. The CDR3 DNA reads as TGTGCCAGCAGGCAGGCTAACTATGGCTACACCTTC. This sequence encodes CASRQANYGYTF.

This clonotype was picked up many times. The chain combines TRBV11-1 with TRBJ2-1; 9 bases are shared with TRBD2. V shed 1 base and J 4 bases; nucleotides not matched to a gene: 8. Germline values: CDR1 SGHAT, CDR2 FQDESV (reference sequence). The CDR3 is 17 residues long. DNA for the CDR3: TGTGCCAGCAGCTTAGTACCGACTAGCGGACCTTACAATGAGCAGTTCTTC. Protein product: CASSLVPTSGPYNEQFF. Full variable domain (remainder filled in from reference TRBV11-1 and TRBJ2-1): EAEVAQSPRYKITEKSQAVAFWCDPISGHATLYWYRQILGQGPELLVQFQDESVVDDSQLPKDRFSAERLKGVDSTLKIQPAELGDSAMYLCASSLVPTSGPYNEQFFGPGTRLTVL.

As regards this clonotype: A much larger clone differs by one base, so this may be a read error. This chain uses TRBV20-1 with TRBJ2-7, with 9 bases identical to TRBD1. The CDR3 covers 14 residues. Germline assignment: CDR1 DFQATT and CDR2 SNEGSKA (reference sequence). The CDR3 region is CGAPTRQGGYEQYF. CDR3 DNA: TGCGGTGCCCCAACTCGACAGGGGGGCTACGAGCAGTACTTC.

This clonotype was detected ten times or more. V gene TRBV19 combines with J gene TRBJ1-4; D is ambiguous. Trimming cost V 6 bases and J 0 bases, with 8 bases left between them. This CDR3 has 14 residues. Germline V gene data show CDR1 as LNHDA and CDR2 as SQIVND (reference sequence). CDR3 region: CASSAGATNEKLFF. CDR3 DNA: TGTGCCAGTAGCGCCGGGGCAACTAATGAAAAACTGTTTTTT.

This clonotype was found many times. V gene TRBV2 combines with J gene TRBJ1-1; unclear D gene. Looked up from germline, CDR1 is SNHLY and CDR2 is FYNNEI. The CDR3 is 13 residues long. V dropped 6 bases and J dropped 1 base, with 9 bases sitting between them. The CDR3 loop is CASRYGWNTEAFF. The DNA for the CDR3 is TGTGCCAGCAGATACGGATGGAACACTGAAGCTTTCTTT. Together with reference TRBV2 and TRBJ1-1, the CDR3 gives the full variable domain: EPEVTQTPSHQVTQMGQEVILRCVPISNHLYFYWYRQILGQKVEFLVSFYNNEISEKSEIFDDQFSVERPDGSNFTLKIRSTKLEDSAMYFCASRYGWNTEAFFGQGTRLTVV.

The gene calls are TRBV6-2 or TRBV6-3 and TRBJ2-1; TRBD2 aligns across 10 bases. V lost 0 bases and J lost 7; bases outside the gene matches: 6. Per germline, CDR1 MNHEY and CDR2 SVGEGT. The CDR3 length is 16 residues. CDR3 protein: CASSYSRGLARNEQFF. The CDR3 DNA follows: TGTGCCAGCAGTTACTCGAGGGGACTAGCGAGGAATGAGCAGTTCTTC.

This clonotype was detected many times. The chain combines TRBV6-2 or TRBV6-3 with TRBJ1-3, with D perhaps matching TRBD1 (6 bases). This CDR3 has 18 amino acids. V shed 0 bases and J shed 0 bases, with 15 bases lying between them. Germline CDR1 MNHEY, CDR2 SVGEGT. The DNA for the CDR3 is TGTGCCAGCAGTTACTCTTCGGACAGCTTTTACTCTGGAAACACCATATATTTT. Protein: CASSYSSDSFYSGNTIYF.

The rearrangement joins TRBV12-3 or TRBV12-4 to TRBJ2-1, with TRBD2 matching 7 bases. The CDR3 runs to 15 residues. With V trimmed by 2 bases and J by 8 bases, 9 bases remained unmatched. For the CDR3, the DNA is TGTGCCAGCAGTTTAAGCGGGACCCTAGGACATGAGCAGTTCTTC. This sequence encodes CASSLSGTLGHEQFF.